This T cell receptor (beta chain) was recorded in a study of blood T cell repertoires in COVID-19. As for the study in general: The origin of the acute and convalescent COVID-19 samples was the United States, Italy and Spain. T cells, B-cell-depleted T cells, or PBMCs supplied cDNA or gDNA.

Authors' processing steps: Researchers report that nucleated cell counts were estimated from reference gene primer amplification. Profiled with immunoSEQ multiplex PCR; TCRdb holds only in-frame clones, not every one. That table furnishes V, J and clone size, whereas the DNA furnished D and trimming. The repertoire holds 85,000 to 120,000 clones, with 70% to 85% as singletons. The CDR3 consists of 17 residues. The chain employs TRBV1 and TRBJ2-3; the table's D call TRBD2 went unverified against the DNA. TRBV1 is a recognized pseudogene. Input material: peripheral blood. This receptor was obtained from a woman in her fifties or sixties with acute or convalescent COVID-19. The CDR3 loop is CTSSQDQASGVTDTQYF. In DNA, the CDR3 is TGCACCAGCAGCCAAGATCAGGCTAGCGGGGTCACAGATACGCAGTATTTT.